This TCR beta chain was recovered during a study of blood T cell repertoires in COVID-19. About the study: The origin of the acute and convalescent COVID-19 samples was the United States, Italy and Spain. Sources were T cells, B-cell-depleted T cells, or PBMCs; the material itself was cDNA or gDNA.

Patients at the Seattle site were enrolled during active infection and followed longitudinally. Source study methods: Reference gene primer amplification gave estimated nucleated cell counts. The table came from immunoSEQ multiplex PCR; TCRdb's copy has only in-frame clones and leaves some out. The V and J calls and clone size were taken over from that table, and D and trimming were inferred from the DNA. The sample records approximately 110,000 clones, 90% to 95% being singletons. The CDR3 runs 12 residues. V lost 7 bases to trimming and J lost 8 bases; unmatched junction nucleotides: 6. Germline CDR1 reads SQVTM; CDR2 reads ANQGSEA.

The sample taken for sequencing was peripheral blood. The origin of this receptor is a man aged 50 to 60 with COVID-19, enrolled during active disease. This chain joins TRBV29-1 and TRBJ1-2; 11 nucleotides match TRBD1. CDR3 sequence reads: CSADRGREGYTF. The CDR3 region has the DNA TGCAGCGCGGACAGGGGGCGAGAGGGCTACACCTTC.